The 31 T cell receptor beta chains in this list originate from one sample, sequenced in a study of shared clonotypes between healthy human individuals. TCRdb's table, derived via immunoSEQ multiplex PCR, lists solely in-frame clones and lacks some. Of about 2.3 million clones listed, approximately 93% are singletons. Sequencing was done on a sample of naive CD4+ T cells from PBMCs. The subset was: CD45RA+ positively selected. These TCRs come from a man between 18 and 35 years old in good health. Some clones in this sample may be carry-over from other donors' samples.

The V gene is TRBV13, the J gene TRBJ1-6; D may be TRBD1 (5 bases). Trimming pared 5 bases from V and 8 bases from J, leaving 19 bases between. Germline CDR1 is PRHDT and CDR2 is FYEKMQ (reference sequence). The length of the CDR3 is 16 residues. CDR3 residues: CASSHGGDFTDSPLHF. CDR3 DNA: TGTGCCAGCAGCCACGGTGGGGACTTTACGGATTCACCCCTCCACTTT.

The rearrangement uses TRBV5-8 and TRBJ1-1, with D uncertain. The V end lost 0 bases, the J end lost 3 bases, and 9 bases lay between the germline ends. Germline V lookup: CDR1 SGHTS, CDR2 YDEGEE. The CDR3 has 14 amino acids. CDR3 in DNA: TGTGCCAGCAGCTTGGTTCAGAGGTACACTGAAGCTTTCTTT. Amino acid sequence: CASSLVQRYTEAFF.

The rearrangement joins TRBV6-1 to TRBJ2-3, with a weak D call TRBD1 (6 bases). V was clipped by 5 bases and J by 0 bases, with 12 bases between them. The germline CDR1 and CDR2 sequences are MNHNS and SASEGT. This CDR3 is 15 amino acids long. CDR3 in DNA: TGTGCCAGCAGTTCGGACAGACAAAGCACAGATACGCAGTATTTT. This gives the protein CASSSDRQSTDTQYF.

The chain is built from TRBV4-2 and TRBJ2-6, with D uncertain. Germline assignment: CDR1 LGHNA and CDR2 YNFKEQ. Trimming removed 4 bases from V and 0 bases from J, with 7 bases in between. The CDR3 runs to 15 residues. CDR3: CASSREYSGANVLTF. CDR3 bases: TGTGCCAGCAGCCGAGAGTACTCTGGGGCCAACGTCCTGACTTTC.

The CDR3 reads CASSPGAPKSAEAFF. The CDR3 DNA reads TGTGCCAGCTCACCGGGCGCCCCTAAGAGCGCTGAAGCTTTCTTT. The chain carries TRBV18 and TRBJ1-1, with D unresolved. This CDR3 contains 15 residues. Germline CDR1 reads KGHSH; CDR2 reads LQKENI. The ends were cut back, 3 bases at V and 6 bases at J, with 17 bases in the middle.

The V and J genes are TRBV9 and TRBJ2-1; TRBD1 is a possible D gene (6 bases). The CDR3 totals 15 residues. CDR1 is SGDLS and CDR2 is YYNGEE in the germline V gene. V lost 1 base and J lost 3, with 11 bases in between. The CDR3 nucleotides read TGTGCCAGCAGCGTATTAGCACAGGGCTACAATGAGCAGTTCTTC. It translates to CASSVLAQGYNEQFF.

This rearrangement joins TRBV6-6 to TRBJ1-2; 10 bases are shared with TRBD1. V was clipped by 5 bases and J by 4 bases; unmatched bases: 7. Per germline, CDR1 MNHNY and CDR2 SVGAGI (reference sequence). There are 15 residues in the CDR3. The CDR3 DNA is TGTGCCAGCAGTCCCGCGACAGGGGGCCCCTATGGCTACACCTTC. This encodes CASSPATGGPYGYTF.

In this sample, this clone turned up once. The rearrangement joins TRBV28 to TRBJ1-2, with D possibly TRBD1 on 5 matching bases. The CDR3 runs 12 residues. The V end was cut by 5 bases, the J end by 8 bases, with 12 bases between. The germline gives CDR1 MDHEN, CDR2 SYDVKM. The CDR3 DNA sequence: TGTGCCAGCAGTCAAGGGGATCAAGGCTACACCTTC. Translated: CASSQGDQGYTF.

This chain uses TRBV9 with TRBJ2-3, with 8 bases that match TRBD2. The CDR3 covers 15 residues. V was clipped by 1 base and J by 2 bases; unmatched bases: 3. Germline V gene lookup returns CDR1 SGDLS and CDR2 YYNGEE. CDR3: CASSVSSGVTDTQYF. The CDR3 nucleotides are TGTGCCAGCAGCGTAAGTAGCGGGGTCACAGATACGCAGTATTTT.

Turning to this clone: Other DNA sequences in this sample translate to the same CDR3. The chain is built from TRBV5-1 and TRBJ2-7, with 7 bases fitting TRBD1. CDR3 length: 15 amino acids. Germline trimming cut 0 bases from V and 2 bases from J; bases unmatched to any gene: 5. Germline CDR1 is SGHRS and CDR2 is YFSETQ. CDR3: CASSLGGTAPYEQYF. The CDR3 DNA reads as TGCGCCAGCAGCTTGGGGGGGACAGCGCCCTACGAGCAGTACTTC.

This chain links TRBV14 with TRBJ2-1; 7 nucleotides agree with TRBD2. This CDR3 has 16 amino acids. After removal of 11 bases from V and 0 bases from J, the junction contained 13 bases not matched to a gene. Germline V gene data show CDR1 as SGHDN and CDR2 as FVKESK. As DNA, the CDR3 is TGTGCCGCCTCGCCGGGTCGCGGGGGCTCCTACAATGAGCAGTTCTTC. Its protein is CAASPGRGGSYNEQFF.

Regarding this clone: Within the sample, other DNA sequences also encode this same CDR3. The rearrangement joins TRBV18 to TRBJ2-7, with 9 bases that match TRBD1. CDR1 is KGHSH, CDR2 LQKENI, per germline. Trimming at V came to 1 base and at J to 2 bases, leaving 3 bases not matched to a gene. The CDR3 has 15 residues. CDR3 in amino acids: CASSPLGTGTYEQYF. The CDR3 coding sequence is TGTGCCAGCTCACCACTAGGGACAGGGACCTACGAGCAGTACTTC.

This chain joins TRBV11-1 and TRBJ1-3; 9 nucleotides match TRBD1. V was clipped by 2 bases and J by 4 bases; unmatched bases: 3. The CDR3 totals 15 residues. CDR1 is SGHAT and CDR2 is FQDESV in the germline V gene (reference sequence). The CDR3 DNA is TGTGCCAGCAGCTTAACGGACAGGGGAGGAAACACCATATATTTT. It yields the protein CASSLTDRGGNTIYF. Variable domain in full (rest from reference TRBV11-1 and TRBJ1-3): EAEVAQSPRYKITEKSQAVAFWCDPISGHATLYWYRQILGQGPELLVQFQDESVVDDSQLPKDRFSAERLKGVDSTLKIQPAELGDSAMYLCASSLTDRGGNTIYFGEGSWLTVV.

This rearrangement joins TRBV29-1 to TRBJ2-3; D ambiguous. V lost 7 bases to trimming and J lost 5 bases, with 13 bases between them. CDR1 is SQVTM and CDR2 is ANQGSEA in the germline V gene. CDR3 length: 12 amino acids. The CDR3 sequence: CSARAVRDTQYF. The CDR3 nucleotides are TGCAGCGCTAGGGCAGTAAGAGATACGCAGTATTTT.

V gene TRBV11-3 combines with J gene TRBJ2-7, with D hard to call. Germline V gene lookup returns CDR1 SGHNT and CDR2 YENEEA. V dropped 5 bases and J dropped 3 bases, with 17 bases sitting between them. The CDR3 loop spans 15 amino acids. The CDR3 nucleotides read TGTGCCAGCAGCGCCCGTTTCGGAAGGGACTACGAGCAGTACTTC. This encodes CASSARFGRDYEQYF.

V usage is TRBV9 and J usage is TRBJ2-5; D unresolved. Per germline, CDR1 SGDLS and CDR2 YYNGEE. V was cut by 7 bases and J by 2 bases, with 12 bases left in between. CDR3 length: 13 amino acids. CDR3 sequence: CASSTTVQETQYF. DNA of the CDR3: TGTGCCAGCTCAACGACGGTACAAGAGACCCAGTACTTC.

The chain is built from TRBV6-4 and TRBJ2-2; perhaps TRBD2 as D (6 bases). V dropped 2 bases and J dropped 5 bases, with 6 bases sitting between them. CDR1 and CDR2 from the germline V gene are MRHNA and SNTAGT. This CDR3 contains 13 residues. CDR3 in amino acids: CASSDGGTGELFF. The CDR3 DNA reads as TGTGCCAGCAGTGACGGGGGGACCGGGGAGCTGTTTTTT.

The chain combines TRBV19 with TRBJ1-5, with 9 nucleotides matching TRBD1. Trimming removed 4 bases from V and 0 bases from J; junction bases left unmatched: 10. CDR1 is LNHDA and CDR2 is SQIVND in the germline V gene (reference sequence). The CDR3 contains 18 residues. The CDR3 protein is CASSRGQGVALSNQPQHF. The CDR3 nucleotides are TGTGCCAGTAGTAGGGGACAGGGCGTCGCCCTTAGCAATCAGCCCCAGCATTTT.

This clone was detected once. DNA of the CDR3: TGCGCCAGCAGCTGGGGGACAGGGAGCCCCAATGAGCAGTTCTTC. This gives the protein CASSWGTGSPNEQFF. The chain has TRBV5-1 and TRBJ2-1, with 9 bases that match TRBD1. The CDR3 runs to 15 residues. Per the germline V gene, CDR1 is SGHRS and CDR2 is YFSETQ. Trimming at V came to 3 bases and at J to 6 bases, leaving 7 bases not matched to a gene.

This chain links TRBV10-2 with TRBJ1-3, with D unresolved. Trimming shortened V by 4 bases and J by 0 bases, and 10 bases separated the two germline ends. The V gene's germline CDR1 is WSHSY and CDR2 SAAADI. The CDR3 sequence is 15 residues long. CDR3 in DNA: TGCGCCAGCAGTGGGACCTACGGCTCTGGAAACACCATATATTTT. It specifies CASSGTYGSGNTIYF.

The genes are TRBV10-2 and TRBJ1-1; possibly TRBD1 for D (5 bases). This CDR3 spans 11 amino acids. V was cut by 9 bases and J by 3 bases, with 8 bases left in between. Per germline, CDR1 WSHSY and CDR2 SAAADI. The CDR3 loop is CASLGDTEAFF. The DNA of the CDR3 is TGCGCCAGTTTAGGGGACACTGAAGCTTTCTTT.

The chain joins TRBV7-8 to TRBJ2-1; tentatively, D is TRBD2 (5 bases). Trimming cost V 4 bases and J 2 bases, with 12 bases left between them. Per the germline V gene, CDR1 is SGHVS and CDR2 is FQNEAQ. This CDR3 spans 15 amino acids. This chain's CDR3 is CASSSGIGPYNEQFF. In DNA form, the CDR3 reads TGTGCCAGCAGCTCCGGGATAGGTCCCTACAATGAGCAGTTCTTC. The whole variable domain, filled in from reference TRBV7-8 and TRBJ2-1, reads GAGVSQSPRYKVAKRGQDVALRCDPISGHVSLFWYQQALGQGPEFLTYFQNEAQLDKSGLPSDRFFAERPEGSVSTLKIQRTQQEDSAVYLCASSSGIGPYNEQFFGPGTRLTVL.

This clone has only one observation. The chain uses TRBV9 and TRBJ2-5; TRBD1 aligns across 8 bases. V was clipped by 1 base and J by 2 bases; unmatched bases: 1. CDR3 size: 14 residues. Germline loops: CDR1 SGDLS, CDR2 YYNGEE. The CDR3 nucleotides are TGTGCCAGCAGCGTAAACAGGGGGCAAGAGACCCAGTACTTC. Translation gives CASSVNRGQETQYF.

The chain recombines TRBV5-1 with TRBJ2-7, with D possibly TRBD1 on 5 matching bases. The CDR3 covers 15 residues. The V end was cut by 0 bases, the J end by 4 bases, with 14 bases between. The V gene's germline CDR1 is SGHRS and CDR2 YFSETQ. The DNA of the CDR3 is TGCGCCAGCAGCTTGGTGCTGGGGCCCGAATACGAGCAGTACTTC. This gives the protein CASSLVLGPEYEQYF.

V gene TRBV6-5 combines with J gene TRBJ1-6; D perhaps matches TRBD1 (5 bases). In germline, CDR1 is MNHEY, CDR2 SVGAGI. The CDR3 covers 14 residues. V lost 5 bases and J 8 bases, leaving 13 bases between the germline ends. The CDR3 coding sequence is TGTGCCAGCAGTAAAGGGACCCAAGATTCACCCCTCCACTTT. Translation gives CASSKGTQDSPLHF.

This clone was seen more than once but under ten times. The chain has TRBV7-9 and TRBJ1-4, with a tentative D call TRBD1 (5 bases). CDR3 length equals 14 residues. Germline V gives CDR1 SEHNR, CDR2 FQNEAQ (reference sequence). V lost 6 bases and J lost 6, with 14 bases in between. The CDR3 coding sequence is TGTGCCAGCAGGCCCCGGGACGGCGATGAAAAACTGTTTTTT. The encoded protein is CASRPRDGDEKLFF. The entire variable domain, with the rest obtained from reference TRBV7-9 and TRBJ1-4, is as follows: DTGVSQNPRHKITKRGQNVTFRCDPISEHNRLYWYRQTLGQGPEFLTYFQNEAQLEKSRLLSDRFSAERPKGSFSTLEIQRTEQGDSAMYLCASRPRDGDEKLFFGSGTQLSVL.

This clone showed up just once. The chain's CDR3 is CASSSAGTSFHNEQFF. The CDR3 bases are TGCGCCAGCAGCTCAGCCGGGACTAGTTTTCACAATGAGCAGTTCTTC. The chain employs TRBV5-1 and TRBJ2-1; 8 positions agree with TRBD2. Per the germline V gene, CDR1 is SGHRS and CDR2 is YFSETQ. With 3 bases clipped from V and 5 bases from J, the junction kept 10 bases outside the gene matches. This CDR3 region has 16 residues.

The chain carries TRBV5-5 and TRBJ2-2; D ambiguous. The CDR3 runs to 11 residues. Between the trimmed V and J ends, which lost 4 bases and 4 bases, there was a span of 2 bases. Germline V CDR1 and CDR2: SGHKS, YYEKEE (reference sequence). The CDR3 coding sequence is TGTGCCAGCAGCGGCACCGGGGAGCTGTTTTTT. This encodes CASSGTGELFF.

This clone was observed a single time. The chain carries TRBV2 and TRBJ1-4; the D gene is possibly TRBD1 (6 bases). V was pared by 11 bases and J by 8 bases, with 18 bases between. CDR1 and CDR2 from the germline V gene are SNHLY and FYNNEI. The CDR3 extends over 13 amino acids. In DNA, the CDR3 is TGTGCCCATGCTAACAGGGCACGAGAAAAACTGTTTTTT. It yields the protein CAHANRAREKLFF.

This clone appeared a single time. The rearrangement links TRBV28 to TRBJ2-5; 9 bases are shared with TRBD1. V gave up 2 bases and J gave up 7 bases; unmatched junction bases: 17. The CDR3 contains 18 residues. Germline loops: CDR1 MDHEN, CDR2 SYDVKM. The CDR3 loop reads CASSLGLGQGRVGATQYF. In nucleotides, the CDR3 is TGTGCCAGCAGTTTAGGGTTAGGACAGGGGAGGGTTGGAGCGACCCAGTACTTC.

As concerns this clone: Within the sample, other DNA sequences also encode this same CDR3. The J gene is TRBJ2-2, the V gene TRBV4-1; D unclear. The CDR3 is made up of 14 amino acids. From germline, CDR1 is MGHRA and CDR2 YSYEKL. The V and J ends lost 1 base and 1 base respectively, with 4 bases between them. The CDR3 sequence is CASSQAGNTGELFF. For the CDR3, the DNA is TGCGCCAGCAGCCAAGCCGGGAACACCGGGGAGCTGTTTTTT.